Shown below are 25 T cell receptor beta chains from a single sample sequenced in a study of T cell repertoires in cytomegalovirus infection. One entry per CDR3 protein results from TCRdb running MiXCR on the reads. The sample lists about 240,000 distinct CDR3 sequences; approximately 13% were seen once. The sample was PBMCs. The receptors derive from a human donor in good health (CMV status not recorded). Some clones in this sample may be carry-over from other donors' samples.

This rearrangement joins TRBV19 to TRBJ2-2; 12 bases match TRBD2. Germline CDR1 and CDR2: LNHDA and SQIVND (reference sequence). The CDR3 is made up of 18 amino acids. Unmatched junction bases numbered 6, after V lost 4 bases and J lost 0 bases. CDR3 DNA: TGTGCCAGTAGTAGGCGGACTAGCGGGATTTCGAACACCGGGGAGCTGTTTTTT. Translated, it gives CASSRRTSGISNTGELFF. Full variable domain (remainder filled in from reference TRBV19 and TRBJ2-2): DGGITQSPKYLFRKEGQNVTLSCEQNLNHDAMYWYRQDPGQGLRLIYYSQIVNDFQKGDIAEGYSVSREKKESFPLTVTSAQKNPTAFYLCASSRRTSGISNTGELFFGEGSRLTVL.

Only a few counts were recorded for this clonotype. The rearrangement uses TRBV29-1 and TRBJ1-1; D possibly corresponds to TRBD1 (5 bases). The V gene lost 7 bases and the J gene lost 0 bases, with 12 bases spanning the gap. CDR3 size: 13 residues. Germline CDR1 SQVTM, CDR2 ANQGSEA. The CDR3, as DNA: TGCAGCGCCGAGGGGCAGATGAACACTGAAGCTTTCTTT. Encoded protein: CSAEGQMNTEAFF.

This clonotype was seen ten or more times. The CDR3 here is CASSPGRAGFEQYF. Written as DNA, the CDR3 is TGTGCCAGCAGCCCGGGGCGGGCCGGGTTCGAGCAGTACTTC. The rearrangement joins TRBV11-2 to TRBJ2-7; the D call may be TRBD1 or TRBD2 (5 bases each). The V gene's germline CDR1 is SGHAT and CDR2 FQNNGV. The CDR3 loop spans 14 amino acids. V dropped 5 bases and J dropped 6 bases, with 17 bases sitting between them.

This clonotype was seen more than once but under ten times. The chain employs TRBV5-6 and TRBJ2-7; the D call may be TRBD1 or TRBD2 (5 bases each). CDR1 SGHDT and CDR2 YYEEEE come from the germline V gene. The V and J ends lost 7 bases and 6 bases respectively, with 20 bases between them. The CDR3 consists of 14 residues. CDR3 DNA sequence: TGTGCCAGCTTCCCCGGGACGGTCCTTGGCGAGCAGTACTTC. Translated, it gives CASFPGTVLGEQYF. Full variable domain (remainder filled in from reference TRBV5-6 and TRBJ2-7): DAGVTQSPTHLIKTRGQQVTLRCSPKSGHDTVSWYQQALGQGPQFIFQYYEEEERQRGNFPDRFSGHQFPNYSSELNVNALLLGDSALYLCASFPGTVLGEQYFGPGTRLTVT.

At least ten counts were recorded for this clonotype. The gene calls are TRBV7-2 and TRBJ1-3; no reliable D call. The CDR3 consists of 14 residues. The germline V and J ends were trimmed by 4 bases and 0 bases, with 7 bases remaining between them. Germline V gene lookup returns CDR1 SGHTA and CDR2 FQGNSA. The CDR3 DNA follows: TGTGCCAGCAGCTCCTCTAACTCTGGAAACACCATATATTTT. It specifies CASSSSNSGNTIYF.

This clonotype was counted at least ten times. This chain joins TRBV20-1 and TRBJ2-1; 15 positions match TRBD2. This CDR3 comprises 15 residues. V gave up 6 bases and J gave up 6 bases; unmatched junction bases: 6. Germline CDR1 and CDR2: DFQATT and SNEGSKA (reference sequence). The CDR3 coding sequence is TGCAGTGCGCCACCGGGACTAGCGGGAGGCAATGAGCAGTTCTTC. It yields the protein CSAPPGLAGGNEQFF.

This clonotype was seen many times. The rearrangement joins TRBV7-2 to TRBJ2-7; D gene uncertain. This CDR3 comprises 15 residues. The ends were cut back, 5 bases at V and 4 bases at J, with 18 bases in the middle. CDR1 and CDR2 from the germline V gene are SGHTA and FQGNSA. CDR3 in amino acids: CASSPRAPASYEQYF. The CDR3 coding sequence is TGTGCCAGCAGCCCCCGGGCACCGGCCTCTTACGAGCAGTACTTC.

The rearrangement uses TRBV9 and TRBJ2-2; tentatively, D is TRBD1 or TRBD2 (5 bases each). The germline V gene encodes CDR1 SGDLS and CDR2 YYNGEE. V lost 1 base to trimming and J lost 10 bases, with 17 bases between them. This CDR3 spans 15 amino acids. Written as DNA, the CDR3 is TGTGCCAGCAGCGTATCCCGCGAGGGACCGATGGAGCTGTTTTTT. It encodes CASSVSREGPMELFF.

A few counts support this clonotype. The chain combines TRBV12-3 or TRBV12-4 with TRBJ2-1; 7 bases line up with TRBD2. The junction had 5 bases not matched to a gene; V was cut back by 4 bases and J by 8 bases. This CDR3 has 13 amino acids. The CDR3 DNA reads as TGTGCCAGCAGTTCGGGGGGTCGAGATGAGCAGTTCTTC. Protein product: CASSSGGRDEQFF.

The sample holds a few counts of this clonotype. V usage is TRBV20-1 and J usage is TRBJ2-1, with TRBD2 as a possible D gene (5 bases). Germline V gene sequence: CDR1 DFQATT, CDR2 SNEGSKA (reference sequence). The V end was cut by 5 bases, the J end by 0 bases, with 20 bases between. This CDR3 spans 17 amino acids. The chain's CDR3 is CSAPRGRRSGSYNEQFF. The CDR3 DNA sequence: TGCAGTGCTCCCCGAGGGCGAAGGAGCGGCTCCTACAATGAGCAGTTCTTC.

In this sample, this clonotype turned up many times. The rearrangement joins TRBV10-3 to TRBJ2-2, with D possibly being TRBD1 (6 bases). CDR1 is ENHRY and CDR2 is SYGVKD in the germline V gene. This CDR3 region has 14 residues. V lost 7 bases and J lost 1, with 10 bases in between. The CDR3 is CAIMHRENTGELFF. CDR3 DNA: TGTGCCATCATGCACAGGGAGAACACCGGGGAGCTGTTTTTT.

The chain joins TRBV5-1 to TRBJ2-2; D is undetermined. The V gene lost 4 bases and the J gene lost 5 bases, with 9 bases spanning the gap. CDR3 size: 13 residues. CDR1 is SGHRS, CDR2 YFSETQ, per germline. Here the CDR3 reads CASSHTPTGELFF. In DNA, the CDR3 is TGCGCCAGCAGCCACACACCGACCGGGGAGCTGTTTTTT.

This clonotype was counted many times. The chain uses TRBV11-1 and TRBJ2-1; 9 nucleotides agree with TRBD1. The CDR3 length is 14 residues. The ends lost 2 bases at V and 7 bases at J; junction bases unmatched: 3. Per the germline V gene, CDR1 is SGHAT and CDR2 is FQDESV (reference sequence). The CDR3 DNA reads TGTGCCAGCAGCTTAAGACAGGGGGTTAATGAGCAGTTCTTC. Its translation: CASSLRQGVNEQFF.

The table lists this clonotype with a count of one. As DNA, the CDR3 is TGTGCCAGTAGTCGGACCGAGAATGAAAAACTGTTTTTT. Its translation: CASSRTENEKLFF. The chain couples TRBV19 to TRBJ1-4, with no clear D. The CDR3 consists of 13 residues. Germline loops: CDR1 LNHDA, CDR2 SQIVND (reference sequence). V was clipped by 5 bases and J by 5 bases, with 9 bases between them.

This clonotype was seen repeatedly, ten times or more. The chain recombines TRBV7-2 with TRBJ1-2, with TRBD1 matching over 8 bases. V shed 1 base, J shed 5 bases, and the junction held 9 bases outside the gene matches. Looked up from germline, CDR1 is SGHTA and CDR2 is FQGNSA. The CDR3 is 16 residues long. CDR3 region: CASSLVTGDPYYGYTF. The CDR3 nucleotides are TGTGCCAGCAGCTTAGTGACAGGGGACCCATATTATGGCTACACCTTC.

This clonotype was recorded many times. The CDR3 nucleotides are TGTGCCAGCAGCTTGAGGGGGGCGGAGCAGTTCTTC. It specifies CASSLRGAEQFF. This chain uses TRBV7-7 with TRBJ2-1; the D gene could be TRBD1 or TRBD2 (6 bases each). Germline V gene data show CDR1 as SSHAT and CDR2 as FNYEAQ (reference sequence). V lost 3 bases and J 10 bases, leaving 10 bases between the germline ends. The CDR3 contains 12 residues.

This clonotype was counted a few times. The rearrangement uses TRBV5-1 and TRBJ2-5; tentative D call: TRBD1 (5 bases). CDR3 length: 14 amino acids. Germline assignment: CDR1 SGHRS and CDR2 YFSETQ. Trimming took 0 bases from V and 2 from J, leaving 8 bases between them. The CDR3 reads CASSLETGQETQYF. The CDR3 bases are TGCGCCAGCAGCTTGGAAACAGGTCAAGAGACCCAGTACTTC.

This clonotype occurred a few times. The CDR3 sequence is CSASSPGGSSYNEQFF. The CDR3 region has the DNA TGCAGTGCTTCTTCCCCAGGAGGGAGCTCTTACAATGAGCAGTTCTTC. The V gene is TRBV20-1, the J gene TRBJ2-1, with D maybe TRBD2 (6 bases). V lost 5 bases, J lost 4 bases, and 21 bases lay in between. The CDR3 has 16 amino acids. The V gene's germline CDR1 is DFQATT and CDR2 SNEGSKA (reference sequence).

This clonotype was detected only a few times. The rearrangement links TRBV4-3 to TRBJ2-5, with 7 bases matching TRBD1. CDR3 length equals 15 residues. The germline gives CDR1 LGHNA, CDR2 YSLEER. V lost 0 bases, J lost 5 bases, and 6 bases stayed unmatched. The CDR3 spells CASSQEGRGLETQYF. For the CDR3, the DNA is TGCGCCAGCAGCCAAGAAGGCAGGGGGTTGGAGACCCAGTACTTC.

This clonotype was picked up a small number of times. This sequence joins TRBV19 and TRBJ2-1; maybe TRBD1 (6 bases). V shed 5 bases and J shed 4 bases, with 18 bases lying between them. Germline V gene lookup returns CDR1 LNHDA and CDR2 SQIVND (reference sequence). This CDR3 comprises 16 residues. The CDR3 protein is CASSPPGQGSYNEQFF. The CDR3 DNA reads TGTGCCAGTAGTCCACCGGGACAAGGCTCGTACAATGAGCAGTTCTTC.

This clonotype was counted ten times or more. The J gene is TRBJ2-7, the V gene TRBV7-2; D is ambiguous. CDR3 size: 14 residues. Germline lookup yields CDR1 SGHTA and CDR2 FQGNSA. Trimming stripped 6 bases from V and 6 bases from J, with 18 bases between. CDR3 coding DNA: TGTGCCAGCAGGTCAAGGACGGGTGTTGGCGAGCAGTACTTC. Its translation is CASRSRTGVGEQYF.

This clonotype was picked up many times. This chain links TRBV6-5 with TRBJ1-1; D ambiguous. V lost 0 bases and J 1 base, leaving 9 bases between the germline ends. The CDR3 has 15 residues. The V gene's germline CDR1 is MNHEY and CDR2 SVGAGI. CDR3 sequence (DNA): TGTGCCAGCAGTTACTCTGGGTTGAGGAACACTGAAGCTTTCTTT. Translating it yields CASSYSGLRNTEAFF.

The chain couples TRBV29-1 to TRBJ2-1; the D call may be TRBD1 or TRBD2 (7 bases each). CDR3 length: 10 residues. The V gene's germline CDR1 is SQVTM and CDR2 ANQGSEA. Trimming left V 7 bases short and J 9 bases short, with 10 bases between. In nucleotides, the CDR3 is TGCAGCGCCAGGGGGGGTGAGCAGTTCTTC. Its translation is CSARGGEQFF.

This clonotype was counted ten times or more. The rearrangement joins TRBV20-1 to TRBJ1-2; no definite D call. Germline V gene lookup returns CDR1 DFQATT and CDR2 SNEGSKA (reference sequence). The CDR3 runs 15 residues. The V and J ends lost 5 bases and 4 bases respectively, with 20 bases between them. CDR3 nucleotides: TGCAGTGCTCGTACTCCGGGGAAGGGAGGCTATGGCTACACCTTC. Its translation is CSARTPGKGGYGYTF.

This clonotype has ten or more counts. The chain joins TRBV7-2 to TRBJ2-7; the D gene is possibly TRBD2 (7 bases). V shed 5 bases and J shed 2 bases, with 13 bases lying between them. This CDR3 region has 14 residues. Germline CDR1 reads SGHTA; CDR2 reads FQGNSA. The CDR3 nucleotides read TGTGCCAGCAGCCCGCCGGGGGGCCCCTACGAGCAGTACTTC. Protein product: CASSPPGGPYEQYF.